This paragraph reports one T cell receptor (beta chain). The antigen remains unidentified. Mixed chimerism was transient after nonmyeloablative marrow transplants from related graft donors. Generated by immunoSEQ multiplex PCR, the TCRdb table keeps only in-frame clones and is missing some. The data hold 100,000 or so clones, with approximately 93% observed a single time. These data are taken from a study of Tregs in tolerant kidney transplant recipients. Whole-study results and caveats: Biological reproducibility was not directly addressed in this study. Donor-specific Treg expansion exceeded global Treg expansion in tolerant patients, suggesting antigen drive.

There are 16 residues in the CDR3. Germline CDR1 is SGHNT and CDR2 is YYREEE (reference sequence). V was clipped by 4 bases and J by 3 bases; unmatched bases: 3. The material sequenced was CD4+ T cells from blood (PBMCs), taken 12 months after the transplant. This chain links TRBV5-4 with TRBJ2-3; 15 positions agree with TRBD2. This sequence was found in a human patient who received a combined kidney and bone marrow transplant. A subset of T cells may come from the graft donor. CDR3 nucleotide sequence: TGTGCCAGCAGCACGGGACTAGCGGGAGGAACAGATACGCAGTATTTT. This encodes CASSTGLAGGTDTQYF.